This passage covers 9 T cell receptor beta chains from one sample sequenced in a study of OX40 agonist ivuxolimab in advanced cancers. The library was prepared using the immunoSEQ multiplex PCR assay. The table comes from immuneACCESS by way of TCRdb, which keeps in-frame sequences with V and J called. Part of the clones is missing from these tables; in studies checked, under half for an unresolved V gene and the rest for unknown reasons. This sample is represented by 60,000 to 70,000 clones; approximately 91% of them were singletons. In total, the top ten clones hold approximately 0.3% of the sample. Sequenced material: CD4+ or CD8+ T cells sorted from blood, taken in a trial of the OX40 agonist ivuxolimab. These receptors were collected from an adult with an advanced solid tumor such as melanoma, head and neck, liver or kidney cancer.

In DNA, the CDR3 is TGCGCCAGCAGTGCAGTGACAGGGGTCACAAATCAGCCCCAGCATTTT. This translates into CASSAVTGVTNQPQHF. The chain joins TRBV10-2 to TRBJ1-5; 8 nucleotides line up with TRBD1. Germline CDR1 is WSHSY and CDR2 is SAAADI. The CDR3 consists of 16 residues. V trimming: 4 bases; J trimming: 4 bases; junction bases outside the gene matches: 9.

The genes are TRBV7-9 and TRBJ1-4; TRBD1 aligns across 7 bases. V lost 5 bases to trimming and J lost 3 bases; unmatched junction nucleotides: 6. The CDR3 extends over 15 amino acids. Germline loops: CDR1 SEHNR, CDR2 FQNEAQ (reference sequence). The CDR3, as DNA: TGTGCCAGCAGCCCCCGGGGACAGTCTAATGAAAAACTGTTTTTT. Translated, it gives CASSPRGQSNEKLFF.

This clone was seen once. The CDR3 here is CASSQVTTGVSSYNSPLHF. The CDR3 coding sequence is TGCGCCAGCAGCCAAGTAACCACAGGGGTCAGCTCCTATAATTCACCCCTCCACTTT. This chain links TRBV4-1 with TRBJ1-6; 7 bases are shared with TRBD1. The length of the CDR3 is 19 residues. Germline CDR1 reads MGHRA; CDR2 reads YSYEKL. V lost 1 base to trimming and J lost 0 bases; unmatched junction nucleotides: 9.

CDR3 amino acids: CASSLESWSEQFF. The CDR3 coding sequence is TGTGCCAGCAGCTTGGAAAGCTGGAGTGAGCAGTTCTTC. The V call is TRBV7-2, the J call TRBJ2-1; D remains ambiguous. The CDR3 length is 13 residues. The ends were cut back, 3 bases at V and 9 bases at J, with 12 bases in the middle. In germline, CDR1 is SGHTA, CDR2 FQGNSA.

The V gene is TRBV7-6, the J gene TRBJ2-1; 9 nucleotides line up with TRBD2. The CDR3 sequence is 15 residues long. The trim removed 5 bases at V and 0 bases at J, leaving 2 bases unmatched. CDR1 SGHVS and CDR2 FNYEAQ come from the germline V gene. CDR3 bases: TGTGCCAGCAGCAAAGCGGGGGGCTCCTACAATGAGCAGTTCTTC. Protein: CASSKAGGSYNEQFF.

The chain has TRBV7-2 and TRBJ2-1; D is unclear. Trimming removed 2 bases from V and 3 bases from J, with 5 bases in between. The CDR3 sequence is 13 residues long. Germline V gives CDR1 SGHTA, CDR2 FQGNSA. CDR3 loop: CASSLFSYNEQFF. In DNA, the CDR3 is TGTGCCAGCAGCTTATTCAGCTACAATGAGCAGTTCTTC. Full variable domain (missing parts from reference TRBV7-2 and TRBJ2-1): GAGVSQSPSNKVTEKGKDVELRCDPISGHTALYWYRQSLGQGLEFLIYFQGNSAPDKSGLPSDRFSAERTGGSVSTLTIQRTQQEDSAVYLCASSLFSYNEQFFGPGTRLTVL.

As DNA, the CDR3 is TGTGCCAGCAGTCCCCCCCCGGGACTAGCGGACACAGATACGCAGTATTTT. Translated: CASSPPPGLADTDTQYF. V usage is TRBV5-6 and J usage is TRBJ2-3; 11 bases fit TRBD2. Germline V gene sequence: CDR1 SGHDT, CDR2 YYEEEE. The CDR3 runs 17 residues. The V and J ends lost 5 bases and 2 bases, in that order; junction bases with no gene match: 10.

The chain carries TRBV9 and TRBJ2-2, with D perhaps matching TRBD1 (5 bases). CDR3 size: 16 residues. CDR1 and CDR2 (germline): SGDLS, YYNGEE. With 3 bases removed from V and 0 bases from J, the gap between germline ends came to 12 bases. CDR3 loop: CASSAQGGANTGELFF. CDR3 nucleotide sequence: TGTGCCAGCAGCGCCCAGGGTGGGGCGAACACCGGGGAGCTGTTTTTT.

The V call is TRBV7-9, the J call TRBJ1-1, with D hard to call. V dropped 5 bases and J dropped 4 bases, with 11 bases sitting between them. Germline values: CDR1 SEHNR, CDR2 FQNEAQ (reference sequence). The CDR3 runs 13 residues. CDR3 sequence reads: CASSPGRSTEAFF. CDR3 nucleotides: TGTGCCAGCAGCCCCGGCCGCAGCACTGAAGCTTTCTTT.